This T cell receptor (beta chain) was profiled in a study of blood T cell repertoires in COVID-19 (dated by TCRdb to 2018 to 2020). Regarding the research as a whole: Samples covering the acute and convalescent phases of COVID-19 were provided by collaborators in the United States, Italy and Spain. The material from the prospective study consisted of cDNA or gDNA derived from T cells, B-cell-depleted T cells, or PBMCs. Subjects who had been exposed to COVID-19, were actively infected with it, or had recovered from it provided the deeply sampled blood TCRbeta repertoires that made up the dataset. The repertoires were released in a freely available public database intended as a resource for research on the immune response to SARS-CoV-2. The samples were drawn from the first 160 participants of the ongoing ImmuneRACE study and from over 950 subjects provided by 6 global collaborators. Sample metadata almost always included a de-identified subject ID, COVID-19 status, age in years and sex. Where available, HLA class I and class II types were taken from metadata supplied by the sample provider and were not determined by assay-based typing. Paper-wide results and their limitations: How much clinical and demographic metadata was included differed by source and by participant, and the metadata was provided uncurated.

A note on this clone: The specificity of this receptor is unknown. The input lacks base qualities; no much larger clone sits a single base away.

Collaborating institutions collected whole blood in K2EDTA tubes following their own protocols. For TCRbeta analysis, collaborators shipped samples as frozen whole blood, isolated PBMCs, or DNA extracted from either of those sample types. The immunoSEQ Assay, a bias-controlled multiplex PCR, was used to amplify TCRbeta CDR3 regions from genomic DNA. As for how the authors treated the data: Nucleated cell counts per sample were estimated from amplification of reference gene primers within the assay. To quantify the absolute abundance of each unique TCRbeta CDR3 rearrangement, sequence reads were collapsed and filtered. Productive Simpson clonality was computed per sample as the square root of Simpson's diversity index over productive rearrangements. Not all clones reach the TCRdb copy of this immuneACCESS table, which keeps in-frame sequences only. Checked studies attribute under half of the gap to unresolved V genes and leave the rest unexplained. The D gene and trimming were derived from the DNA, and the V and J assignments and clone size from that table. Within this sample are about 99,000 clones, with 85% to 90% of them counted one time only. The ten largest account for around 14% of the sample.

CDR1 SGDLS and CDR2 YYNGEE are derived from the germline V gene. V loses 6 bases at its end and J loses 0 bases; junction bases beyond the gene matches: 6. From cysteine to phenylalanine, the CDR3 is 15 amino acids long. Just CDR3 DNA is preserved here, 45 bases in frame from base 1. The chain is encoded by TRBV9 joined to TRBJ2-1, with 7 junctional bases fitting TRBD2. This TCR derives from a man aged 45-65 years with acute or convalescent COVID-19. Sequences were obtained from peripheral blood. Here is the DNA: TGTGCCAGCACCCCGGGAGGCCGCTCCTACAATGAGCAGTTCTTC. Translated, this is CASTPGGRSYNEQFF.